The rows below give T cell receptor beta chains drawn from one sample of a study of T cells in Graves' hyperthyroidism and ophthalmopathy. Using its own MiXCR run on the multiplex PCR reads, TCRdb lists one record per CDR3 protein. The sample holds 300,000 to 400,000 distinct CDR3 sequences, about 18% seen once. Sequences were obtained from blood. These receptors were collected from a man aged 18 to 30 with Graves' ophthalmopathy. Both conserved end residues are part of each CDR3. Fields, in order: J gene, D gene, clone size, V gene, CDR3 DNA, CDR3 protein. The D gene is left open where the match is weak. Clone size is shown for a subset of rows, as once, few, many or a class of expanded clone.

TRBJ1-1 | . | . | TRBV5-1 | TGCGCCAGCAGCTTTCGTGCACCGAACACTGAAGCTTTCTTT | CASSFRAPNTEAFF
TRBJ2-1 | . | many | TRBV7-8 | TGTGCCAGCAGCCACCGACAGTTATCCAATGAGCAGTTCTTC | CASSHRQLSNEQFF
TRBJ2-1 | TRBD1 | . | TRBV2 | TGTGCCACCATACAGGGGGGAAGCTACAATGAGCAGTTCTTC | CATIQGGSYNEQFF
TRBJ2-5 | TRBD1 | . | TRBV6-1 | TGTGCCAGCAGTAAGACAGGGACCTACCAAGAGACCCAGTACTTC | CASSKTGTYQETQYF
TRBJ2-1 | TRBD2 | . | TRBV20-1 | TGCAGTGCTGGGGGGACTAGCGGAAACAATGAGCAGTTCTTC | CSAGGTSGNNEQFF
TRBJ2-7 | . | . | TRBV13 | TGTGCCAGCAGCTTGAGGCTGTCCCTCCACGAGCAGTACTTC | CASSLRLSLHEQYF
TRBJ1-2 | TRBD1 | many | TRBV28 | TGTGCCAGCGGTCTGGGGACAGTCTATGGCTACACCTTC | CASGLGTVYGYTF
TRBJ2-1 | . | many | TRBV5-1 | TGCGCCAGCAGCTTGGAACAGACCTCCTACAATGAGCAGTTCTTC | CASSLEQTSYNEQFF
TRBJ2-5 | TRBD1 | many | TRBV11-2 | TGTGCCAGCAGCTCCTACAGGGGTGAGACCCAGTACTTC | CASSSYRGETQYF
TRBJ1-6 | . | few | TRBV27 | TGTGCCAGCAGTTCGCCCCGAGGGGGGGCTACTTGGAATTCACCCCTCCACTTT | CASSSPRGGATWNSPLHF
TRBJ2-3 | TRBD1 | many | TRBV12-3/TRBV12-4 | TGTGCCTCATCCGTTGGAGACAGGGCGTACACAGATACGCAGTATTTT | CASSVGDRAYTDTQYF
TRBJ2-3 | . | many | TRBV7-9 | TGTGCCAGCAGCCCTATCACAACCGGAGATACGCAGTATTTT | CASSPITTGDTQYF
TRBJ2-3 | TRBD2 | . | TRBV6-1 | TGTGCCAGCAGTGAAGCACTAGCGGCGTCCACAGATACGCAGTATTTT | CASSEALAASTDTQYF
TRBJ2-1 | . | many | TRBV5-5 | TGTGCCAGCGCAAACAGGGCGTTCTCCTACAATGAGCAGTTCTTC | CASANRAFSYNEQFF
TRBJ2-1 | . | few | TRBV4-1 | TGCGCCAGCAGCCAAGTTGACTTGGTCACCTACAATGAGCAGTTCTTC | CASSQVDLVTYNEQFF
TRBJ1-2 | . | . | TRBV6-1 | TGTGCCAGCAGCAAGCAGGGGAACTATGGCTTCACCTTC | CASSKQGNYGFTF
TRBJ1-1 | . | many | TRBV20-1 | TGCAGTGCTAGAGACAGGTGGACTGAAGCTTTCTTT | CSARDRWTEAFF
TRBJ2-2 | . | many | TRBV5-6 | TGTGCCAGCAGCTTGGGGTTCGGGAACACCGGGGAGCTGTTTTTT | CASSLGFGNTGELFF
TRBJ1-5 | . | . | TRBV10-3 | TGTGCCATCAGTGAGTTGGGGTATAGCAATCAGCCCCAGCATTTT | CAISELGYSNQPQHF
TRBJ2-7 | . | . | TRBV20-1 | TGCAGTGCTAGCTTAACCACGTCCTACGAGCAGTACTTC | CSASLTTSYEQYF
TRBJ2-1 | . | . | TRBV19 | TGTGCCAGTAGTACTCAGTATGAGCAGTTCTTC | CASSTQYEQFF
TRBJ1-2 | . | many | TRBV2 | TGTGCCAGTGAGACGGGGCCCGTCTATGGCTACACCTTC | CASETGPVYGYTF
TRBJ1-1 | TRBD1 | . | TRBV15 | TGTGCCACCAGCAGCGACAGGGTAGGCACTGAAGCTTTCTTT | CATSSDRVGTEAFF
TRBJ2-5 | . | . | TRBV20-1 | TGCAGTGTCCCTGGGGGGGGGCCTGTATCCCAAGAGACCCAGTACTTC | CSVPGGGPVSQETQYF
TRBJ2-1 | TRBD2 | . | TRBV13 | TGTGCCAGCAGCGGATCGCGGGAGCGGGGTTCCTACAATGAGCAGTTCTTC | CASSGSRERGSYNEQFF
TRBJ1-2 | . | many | TRBV2 | TGTGCCAGCAGCAAGGACAGTTCAACCTATGGCTACACCTTC | CASSKDSSTYGYTF
TRBJ2-5 | . | many | TRBV12-3/TRBV12-4 | TGTGCCAGCAGTTTCGGGGGACTGGGGTCTGAAGAGACCCAGTACTTC | CASSFGGLGSEETQYF
TRBJ2-5 | TRBD2 | few | TRBV18 | TGTGCCAGCTCGCCGGATACGGGGGGCCAAGAGACCCAGTACTTC | CASSPDTGGQETQYF
TRBJ2-5 | . | few | TRBV25-1 | TGTGCCAGCAGTGAAACAAGAGGAGAAGAGACCCAGTACTTC | CASSETRGEETQYF
TRBJ2-2 | . | . | TRBV14 | TGTGCCAGCAGCCGTGGGGGTCTGGAAGGCGCCGGGGAGCTGTTTTTT | CASSRGGLEGAGELFF
TRBJ2-2 | . | . | TRBV10-3 | TGTGCCATCCCGACGGGAGTGAACACCGGGGAGCTGTTTTTT | CAIPTGVNTGELFF
TRBJ2-5 | . | . | TRBV10-3 | TGTGCCTCCGGAGCCCAGACCCAAGAGACCCAGTACTTC | CASGAQTQETQYF
TRBJ1-2 | TRBD1 | . | TRBV9 | TGTGCCAGCAGCGGAGAGGGGGCAAGCGGCTACACCTTC | CASSGEGASGYTF
TRBJ2-2 | . | few | TRBV6-5 | TGTGCCAGCAGTTACTCGGTAAACACCGGGGAGCTGTTTTTT | CASSYSVNTGELFF
TRBJ1-4 | . | few | TRBV28 | TGTGCCAGCAGTGGACCCCGGAGGGACATCTCGGAAAAACTGTTTTTT | CASSGPRRDISEKLFF
TRBJ1-1 | . | many | TRBV18 | TGTGCCAGCTCACCGGGCAGGGAAACTGAAGCTTTCTTT | CASSPGRETEAFF
TRBJ1-5 | . | few | TRBV20-1 | TGCAGTGCTATAGGAGAGATCAAGGCCTATAGCAATCAGCCCCAGCATTTT | CSAIGEIKAYSNQPQHF
TRBJ2-3 | TRBD1 | many | TRBV6-2/TRBV6-3 | TGTGCCAGCAGTTACCCGAACCGTCAGGGACAGGGAAACACAGATACGCAGTATTTT | CASSYPNRQGQGNTDTQYF
TRBJ2-5 | . | many | TRBV2 | TGTGCCAGCAGTGAAAGCCAGGGCGCGAGTGGGGAGACCCAGTACTTC | CASSESQGASGETQYF
TRBJ2-3 | TRBD2 | many | TRBV11-1 | TGTGCCAGCAGCTCCCACTGGACTAGCGGGATTAGCACAGATACGCAGTATTTT | CASSSHWTSGISTDTQYF
TRBJ2-7 | TRBD1 | many | TRBV3-1 | TGTGCCAGCAGCCGAATACCGGGACAGGGCTACGAGCAGTACTTC | CASSRIPGQGYEQYF
TRBJ2-1 | TRBD1 | many | TRBV15 | TGTGCCACCAGCAGAGATCCAAGGACAGGGCGGGTTACTGGCAATGAGCAGTTCTTC | CATSRDPRTGRVTGNEQFF
TRBJ1-1 | . | many | TRBV5-1 | TGCGCCAGCAGCGTCGACCCGGCCACTGAAGCTTTCTTT | CASSVDPATEAFF
TRBJ2-7 | . | . | TRBV20-1 | TGCAGTGCCCACAAGGGTAGGGGGGGCTTCCCCTACGAGCAGTACTTC | CSAHKGRGGFPYEQYF
TRBJ1-1 | . | . | TRBV2 | TGTGCCAGCAGTGTAGACAGGCAGAACACTGAAGCTTTCTTT | CASSVDRQNTEAFF
TRBJ1-2 | . | once | TRBV20-1 | TGCAGTGCTAGTGAGGGACGCCTGGGTGGCTACACCTTC | CSASEGRLGGYTF
TRBJ2-2 | . | once | TRBV10-2 | TGCGCCAGCAGTGGTAGACGGACCGGGGAGCTGTTTTTT | CASSGRRTGELFF
TRBJ2-7 | . | many | TRBV12-3/TRBV12-4 | TGTGCCAGCAGGGCACCCGGCAGAGCCTACGAGCAGTACTTC | CASRAPGRAYEQYF
TRBJ2-1 | TRBD2 | few | TRBV7-9 | TGTGCCAGCAGAGGACTAGCGGAATACAATGAGCAGTTCTTC | CASRGLAEYNEQFF
TRBJ2-7 | TRBD2 | . | TRBV18 | TGTGCCAGCTCACCTTCGGCGGGGGAGACTCCCTACGAGCAGTACTTC | CASSPSAGETPYEQYF
TRBJ1-4 | . | many | TRBV6-1 | TGTGCCAGCAGTGTCCAGACGCTTAATGAAAAACTGTTTTTT | CASSVQTLNEKLFF
TRBJ1-6 | . | many | TRBV5-1 | TGCGCCAGCAGCGCCGGGGGGGGCTGGAATTCACCCCTCCACTTT | CASSAGGGWNSPLHF
TRBJ2-7 | . | . | TRBV9 | TGTGCCAGCAGTGCAAGGGGCGCCTACGAGCAGTACTTC | CASSARGAYEQYF
TRBJ2-3 | TRBD2 | . | TRBV9 | TGTGCCAGCAGCGTAGTTCGGACTAGCGGGAGTGGCACAGATACGCAGTATTTT | CASSVVRTSGSGTDTQYF
TRBJ2-1 | TRBD2 | few | TRBV4-1 | TGCGCCAGCAGCCAAGGGGCCGGGGGGGTCTCCTACAATGAGCAGTTCTTC | CASSQGAGGVSYNEQFF
TRBJ2-3 | . | many | TRBV28 | TGTGCCAGCAGTAATCTAGTTGGAGCGGCGGCAGATACGCAGTATTTT | CASSNLVGAAADTQYF
TRBJ1-4 | . | many | TRBV5-1 | TGCGCCAGCAGCTTGGTGGCAGGCACTAATGAAAAACTGTTTTTT | CASSLVAGTNEKLFF
TRBJ2-7 | TRBD1 | many | TRBV2 | TGTGCCAGCAGTGCCAGGACAGGGGGCGATAACGAGCAGTACTTC | CASSARTGGDNEQYF
TRBJ1-4 | . | once | TRBV7-6 | TGTGCCAGCAGCTTAGGGGTGGTAGGGGAAAAACTGTTTTTT | CASSLGVVGEKLFF
TRBJ1-2 | . | . | TRBV29-1 | TGCAGCGTTGCCCTAGCAGACAGTAACTATGGCTACACCTTC | CSVALADSNYGYTF